A single sample gave rise to the 11 T cell receptor beta chains below, sequenced in a study of T cells in Graves' hyperthyroidism and ophthalmopathy. Amplification of TCR beta CDR3 regions used RNA as the template. TCR CDR3 underwent first-round RT-PCR with the HTBI primer set. TCRdb reprocessed the multiplex PCR reads via MiXCR and lists one record per CDR3 protein. The sample shows over 250,000 distinct CDR3 sequences, 25% to 30% of them seen only once. The specimen sequenced was blood. These receptor sequences come from a man aged 35 to 55 with Graves' hyperthyroidism that later progressed to Graves' ophthalmopathy.

This clonotype was seen repeatedly, ten times or more. The J gene is TRBJ1-1, the V gene TRBV19; D not certain. CDR1 is LNHDA and CDR2 is SQIVND in the germline V gene (reference sequence). The V and J ends lost 5 bases and 10 bases respectively, with 14 bases between them. The CDR3 is made up of 12 amino acids. The CDR3 nucleotides are TGTGCCAGTAGTCCGGAATGGGGTGTAGCTTTCTTT. Protein sequence: CASSPEWGVAFF.

This clonotype was seen at least ten times. The chain links TRBV5-1 to TRBJ2-2; D unclear. The CDR3 extends over 13 amino acids. V lost 0 bases and J 5 bases, leaving 5 bases between the germline ends. Per the germline V gene, CDR1 is SGHRS and CDR2 is YFSETQ. CDR3 region: CASSLGTTGELFF. In nucleotides, the CDR3 is TGCGCCAGCAGCTTGGGGACGACCGGGGAGCTGTTTTTT.

This sequence joins TRBV4-1 and TRBJ2-3, with D unclear. The CDR3 consists of 17 residues. Trimming cost V 0 bases and J 1 base, with 14 bases left between them. Germline CDR1 is MGHRA and CDR2 is YSYEKL. This CDR3 reads CASSQENRPRGTDTQYF. The CDR3 DNA follows: TGCGCCAGCAGCCAAGAAAACCGGCCCCGGGGCACAGATACGCAGTATTTT.

The DNA of the CDR3 is TGTGCCAGCAGTTCCAGAGGTGTTTTCACCGGGGAGCTGTTTTTT. Translated, it gives CASSSRGVFTGELFF. This chain links TRBV6-2 or TRBV6-3 with TRBJ2-2; the D is unclear. V dropped 4 bases and J dropped 4 bases, with 13 bases sitting between them. This CDR3 region has 15 residues. The germline V gene encodes CDR1 MNHEY and CDR2 SVGEGT.

The chain uses TRBV6-2 or TRBV6-3 and TRBJ2-7, with D possibly matching TRBD1 (5 bases). The CDR3 is made up of 15 amino acids. CDR1 is MNHEY and CDR2 is SVGEGT in the germline V gene. V was clipped by 6 bases and J by 1 base, with 16 bases between them. CDR3 loop: CASRTIRTRSYEQYF. The CDR3 region has the DNA TGTGCCAGCAGAACAATCAGGACACGTTCCTACGAGCAGTACTTC.

This clonotype came up a few times. The J gene is TRBJ2-7, the V gene TRBV27, with 10 bases identical to TRBD1. J was trimmed by 1 base and V by 6 bases; bases with no gene match: 6. The CDR3 is made up of 15 amino acids. Germline-derived CDR1 and CDR2 are MNHEY and SMNVEV (reference sequence). CDR3 residues: CASSRGTGESYEQYF. The CDR3, as DNA: TGTGCCAGCAGCAGGGGGACAGGGGAATCCTACGAGCAGTACTTC.

This clonotype was observed many times. J is TRBJ2-7 and V is TRBV5-1; 9 bases agree with TRBD2. Losses at the gene ends were 2 bases for V and 0 bases for J; bases not matched to a gene: 6. Germline lookup yields CDR1 SGHRS and CDR2 YFSETQ. The CDR3 length is 16 residues. The CDR3 region has the DNA TGCGCCAGCAGCTTATCGGTTAGCGGGAGCTCCTACGAGCAGTACTTC. This codes for CASSLSVSGSSYEQYF.

The V gene is TRBV14, the J gene TRBJ1-2; D is undetermined. In germline, CDR1 is SGHDN, CDR2 FVKESK. Deletions cut 1 base from V and 8 bases from J, with 20 bases between. The CDR3 has 16 residues. CDR3 amino acids: CASSQGTPGPISGYTF. The DNA of the CDR3 is TGTGCCAGCAGCCAAGGAACGCCCGGACCCATTTCAGGCTACACCTTC.

This clonotype has ten or more counts. The chain recombines TRBV2 with TRBJ1-1; the D is unclear. The CDR3 has 12 amino acids. CDR1 and CDR2 from the germline V gene are SNHLY and FYNNEI. CDR3 sequence reads: CSGLRVGTEAFF. Here the CDR3 DNA reads TGTTCGGGCCTGAGGGTGGGCACTGAAGCTTTCTTT.

This chain uses TRBV6-1 with TRBJ1-1; the D gene is possibly TRBD1 (5 bases). The CDR3 length is 13 residues. Trimming left V 10 bases short and J 4 bases short, with 16 bases between. The germline V gene encodes CDR1 MNHNS and CDR2 SASEGT. The CDR3 protein is CAISGGVGTEAFF. The CDR3 DNA reads as TGTGCCATCAGCGGGGGGGTTGGCACTGAAGCTTTCTTT.

The sample holds many counts of this clonotype. This sequence joins TRBV5-1 and TRBJ1-1; 7 bases match TRBD1. The CDR3 is made up of 17 amino acids. Germline CDR1 and CDR2: SGHRS and YFSETQ. After removal of 5 bases from V and 0 bases from J, the junction contained 13 bases not matched to a gene. CDR3 sequence: CASSSFPQGDMNTEAFF. Written as DNA, the CDR3 is TGCGCCAGCAGTAGTTTTCCCCAGGGGGATATGAACACTGAAGCTTTCTTT. Full variable domain (remainder filled in from reference TRBV5-1 and TRBJ1-1): KAGVTQTPRYLIKTRGQQVTLSCSPISGHRSVSWYQQTPGQGLQFLFEYFSETQRNKGNFPGRFSGRQFSNSRSEMNVSTLELGDSALYLCASSSFPQGDMNTEAFFGQGTRLTVV.